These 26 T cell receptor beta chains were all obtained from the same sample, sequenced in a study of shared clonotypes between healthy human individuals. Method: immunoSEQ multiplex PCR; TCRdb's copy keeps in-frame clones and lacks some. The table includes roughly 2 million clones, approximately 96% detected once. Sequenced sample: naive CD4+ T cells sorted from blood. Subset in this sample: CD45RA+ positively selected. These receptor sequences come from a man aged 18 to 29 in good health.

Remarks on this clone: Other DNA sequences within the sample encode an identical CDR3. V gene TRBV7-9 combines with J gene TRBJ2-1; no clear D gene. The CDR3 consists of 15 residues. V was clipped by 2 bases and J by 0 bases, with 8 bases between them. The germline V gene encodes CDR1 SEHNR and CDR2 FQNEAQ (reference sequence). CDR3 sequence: CASSLSGSSYNEQFF. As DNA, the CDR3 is TGTGCCAGCAGCTTATCGGGTAGCTCCTACAATGAGCAGTTCTTC.

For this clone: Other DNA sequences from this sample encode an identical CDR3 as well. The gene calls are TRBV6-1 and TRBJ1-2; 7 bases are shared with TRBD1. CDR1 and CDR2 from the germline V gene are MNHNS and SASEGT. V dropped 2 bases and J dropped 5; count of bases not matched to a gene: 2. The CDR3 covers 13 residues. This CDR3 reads CASSESGGYGYTF. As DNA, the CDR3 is TGTGCCAGCAGTGAATCAGGGGGGTATGGCTACACCTTC.

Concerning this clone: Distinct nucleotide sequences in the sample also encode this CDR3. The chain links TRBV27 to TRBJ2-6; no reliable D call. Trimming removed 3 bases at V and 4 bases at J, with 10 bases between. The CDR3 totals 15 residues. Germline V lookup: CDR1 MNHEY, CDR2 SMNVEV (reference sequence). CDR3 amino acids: CASSLWGTGANVLTF. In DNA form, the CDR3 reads TGTGCCAGCAGTTTGTGGGGTACCGGGGCCAACGTCCTGACTTTC. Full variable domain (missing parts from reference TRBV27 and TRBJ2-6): EAQVTQNPRYLITVTGKKLTVTCSQNMNHEYMSWYRQDPGLGLRQIYYSMNVEVTDKGDVPEGYKVSRKEKRNFPLILESPSPNQTSLYFCASSLWGTGANVLTFGAGSRLTVL.

CDR3 bases: TGTGCCAGCACCGCAGCGGGGGGGCATGAGCAGTTCTTC. Translation gives CASTAAGGHEQFF. This rearrangement joins TRBV6-5 to TRBJ2-1, with 10 nucleotides matching TRBD2. This CDR3 has 13 residues. Germline CDR1 MNHEY, CDR2 SVGAGI. Germline trimming cut 7 bases from V and 8 bases from J; bases unmatched to any gene: 5.

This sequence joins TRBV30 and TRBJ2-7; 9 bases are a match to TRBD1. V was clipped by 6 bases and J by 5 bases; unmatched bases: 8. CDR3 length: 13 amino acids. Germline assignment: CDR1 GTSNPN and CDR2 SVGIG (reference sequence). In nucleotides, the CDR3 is TGTGCCTGTAGGGACAGGGTAACTCACGAGCAGTACTTC. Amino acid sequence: CACRDRVTHEQYF.

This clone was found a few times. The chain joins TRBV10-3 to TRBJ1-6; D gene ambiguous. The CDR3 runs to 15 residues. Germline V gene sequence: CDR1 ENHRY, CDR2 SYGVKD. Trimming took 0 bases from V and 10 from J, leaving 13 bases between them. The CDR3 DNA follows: TGTGCCATCAGTGAGTCGCAGGCGGGGTACTCACCCCTCCACTTT. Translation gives CAISESQAGYSPLHF.

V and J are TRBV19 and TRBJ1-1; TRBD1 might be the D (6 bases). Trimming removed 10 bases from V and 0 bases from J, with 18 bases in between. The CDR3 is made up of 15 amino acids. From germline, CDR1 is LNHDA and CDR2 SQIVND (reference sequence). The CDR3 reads CATQSGDGMNTEAFF. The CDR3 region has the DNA TGTGCCACACAATCAGGGGACGGCATGAACACTGAAGCTTTCTTT. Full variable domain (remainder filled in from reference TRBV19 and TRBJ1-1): DGGITQSPKYLFRKEGQNVTLSCEQNLNHDAMYWYRQDPGQGLRLIYYSQIVNDFQKGDIAEGYSVSREKKESFPLTVTSAQKNPTAFYLCATQSGDGMNTEAFFGQGTRLTVV.

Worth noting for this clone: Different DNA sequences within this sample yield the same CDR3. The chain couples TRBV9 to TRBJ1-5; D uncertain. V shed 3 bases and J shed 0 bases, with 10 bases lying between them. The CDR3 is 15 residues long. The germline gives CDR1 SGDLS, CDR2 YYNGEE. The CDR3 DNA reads TGTGCCAGCAGCGCGGGTGGTACTAGCAATCAGCCCCAGCATTTT. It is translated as CASSAGGTSNQPQHF.

CDR3 in amino acids: CASRKTGTINTQYF. For the CDR3, the DNA is TGTGCCAGCAGAAAGACAGGGACTATAAATACGCAGTATTTT. The chain links TRBV6-1 to TRBJ2-3; D may correspond to TRBD1 or TRBD2 (7 bases each). The CDR3 consists of 14 residues. Germline loops: CDR1 MNHNS, CDR2 SASEGT. Trimming took off 6 bases at V and 7 bases at J, with 17 bases between the two ends.

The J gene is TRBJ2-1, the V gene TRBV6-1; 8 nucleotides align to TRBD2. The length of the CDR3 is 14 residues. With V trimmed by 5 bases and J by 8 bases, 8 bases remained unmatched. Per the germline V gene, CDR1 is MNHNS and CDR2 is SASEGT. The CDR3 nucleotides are TGTGCCAGCAGTAGCGCGGGAGGTGGCGATGAGCAGTTCTTC. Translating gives CASSSAGGGDEQFF.

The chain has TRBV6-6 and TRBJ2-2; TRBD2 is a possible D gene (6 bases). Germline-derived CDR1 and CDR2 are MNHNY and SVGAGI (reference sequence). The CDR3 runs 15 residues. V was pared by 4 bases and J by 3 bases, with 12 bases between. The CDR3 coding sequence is TGTGCCAGCAGTTCCGGGAGCGGATACACCGGGGAGCTGTTTTTT. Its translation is CASSSGSGYTGELFF.

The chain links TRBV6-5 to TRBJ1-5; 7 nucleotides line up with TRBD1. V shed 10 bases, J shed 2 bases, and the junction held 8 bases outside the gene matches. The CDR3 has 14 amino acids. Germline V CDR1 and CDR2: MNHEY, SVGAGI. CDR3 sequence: CATKPGGGNQPQHF. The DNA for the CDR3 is TGTGCCACCAAACCAGGGGGGGGCAATCAGCCCCAGCATTTT.

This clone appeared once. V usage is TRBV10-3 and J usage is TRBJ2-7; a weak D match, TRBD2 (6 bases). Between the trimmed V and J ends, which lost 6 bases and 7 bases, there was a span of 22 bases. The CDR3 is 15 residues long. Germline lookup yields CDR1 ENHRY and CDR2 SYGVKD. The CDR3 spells CAISLYSGSTWEQYF. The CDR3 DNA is TGTGCCATCAGCCTCTATTCCGGGAGTACTTGGGAGCAGTACTTC.

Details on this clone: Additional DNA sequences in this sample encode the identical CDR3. CDR3 residues: CASGQGHEQYF. The CDR3 nucleotides read TGTGCCAGCGGCCAGGGACACGAGCAGTACTTC. This sequence joins TRBV6-5 and TRBJ2-7; D may be TRBD1 or TRBD2 (5 bases each). Per germline, CDR1 MNHEY and CDR2 SVGAGI. V was shortened by 8 bases and J by 5 bases, with 10 bases between the two germline ends. This CDR3 region has 11 residues.

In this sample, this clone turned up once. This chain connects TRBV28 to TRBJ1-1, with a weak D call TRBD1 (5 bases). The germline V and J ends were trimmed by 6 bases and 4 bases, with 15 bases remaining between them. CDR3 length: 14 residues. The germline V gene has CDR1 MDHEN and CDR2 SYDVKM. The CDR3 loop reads CASRVGGRGTEAFF. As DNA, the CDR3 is TGTGCCAGCAGGGTCGGCGGTAGGGGCACTGAAGCTTTCTTT.

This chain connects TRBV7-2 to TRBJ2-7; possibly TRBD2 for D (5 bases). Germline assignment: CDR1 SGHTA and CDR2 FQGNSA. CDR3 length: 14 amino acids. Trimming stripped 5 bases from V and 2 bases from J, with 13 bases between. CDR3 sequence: CASSRQTNTYEQYF. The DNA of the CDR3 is TGTGCCAGCAGCCGCCAGACTAATACCTACGAGCAGTACTTC.

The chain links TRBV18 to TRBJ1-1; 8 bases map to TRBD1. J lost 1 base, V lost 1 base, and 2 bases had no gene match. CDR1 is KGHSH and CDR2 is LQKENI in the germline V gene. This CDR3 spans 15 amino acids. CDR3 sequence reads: CASSPQGQENTEAFF. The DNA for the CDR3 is TGTGCCAGCTCACCACAGGGACAGGAGAACACTGAAGCTTTCTTT.

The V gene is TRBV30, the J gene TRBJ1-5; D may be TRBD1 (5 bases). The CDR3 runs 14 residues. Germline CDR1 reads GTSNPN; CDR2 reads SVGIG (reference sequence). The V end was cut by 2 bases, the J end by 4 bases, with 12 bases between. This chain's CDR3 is CAWSHRGDNQPQHF. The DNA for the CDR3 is TGTGCCTGGAGTCACCGAGGGGATAATCAGCCCCAGCATTTT.

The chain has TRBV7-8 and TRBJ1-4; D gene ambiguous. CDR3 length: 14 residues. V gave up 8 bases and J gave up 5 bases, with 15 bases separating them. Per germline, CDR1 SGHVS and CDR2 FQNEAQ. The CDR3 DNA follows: TGTGCCAGCGCGGATGGAGGGCCCAATGAAAAACTGTTTTTT. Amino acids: CASADGGPNEKLFF.

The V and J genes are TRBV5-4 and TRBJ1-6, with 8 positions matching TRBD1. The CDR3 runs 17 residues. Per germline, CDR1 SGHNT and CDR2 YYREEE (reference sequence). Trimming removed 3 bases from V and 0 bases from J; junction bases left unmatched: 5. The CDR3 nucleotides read TGTGCCAGCAGCTCGGGACAGGAGAACTCCTATAATTCACCCCTCCACTTT. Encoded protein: CASSSGQENSYNSPLHF.

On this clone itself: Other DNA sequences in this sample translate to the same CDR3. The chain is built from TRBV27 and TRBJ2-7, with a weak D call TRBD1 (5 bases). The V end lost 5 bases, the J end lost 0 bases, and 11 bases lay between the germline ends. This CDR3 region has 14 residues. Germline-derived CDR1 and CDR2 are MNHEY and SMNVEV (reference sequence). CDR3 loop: CASSTRDSSYEQYF. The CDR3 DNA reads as TGTGCCAGCAGTACTCGCGACAGCTCCTACGAGCAGTACTTC.

CDR3 sequence (DNA): TGTGCCTGGAGTCGGAGTATCGGTCCCCTAGAAAAACTGTTTTTT. It is translated as CAWSRSIGPLEKLFF. This chain joins TRBV30 and TRBJ1-4; D uncertain. Trimming shortened V by 2 bases and J by 8 bases, and 18 bases separated the two germline ends. The CDR3 covers 15 residues. Per germline, CDR1 GTSNPN and CDR2 SVGIG (reference sequence). Combining the CDR3 with reference TRBV30 and TRBJ1-4 gives the whole variable domain SQTIHQWPATLVQPVGSPLSLECTVEGTSNPNLYWYRQAAGRGLQLLFYSVGIGQISSEVPQNLSASRPQDRQFILSSKKLLLSDSGFYLCAWSRSIGPLEKLFFGSGTQLSVL.

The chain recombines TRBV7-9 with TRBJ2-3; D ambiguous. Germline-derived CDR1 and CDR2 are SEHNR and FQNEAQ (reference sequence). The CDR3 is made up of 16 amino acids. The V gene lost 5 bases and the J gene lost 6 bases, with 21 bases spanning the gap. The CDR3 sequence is CASSNLGFGLRDTQYF. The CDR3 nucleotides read TGTGCCAGCAGCAATCTAGGGTTTGGGCTCAGGGATACGCAGTATTTT. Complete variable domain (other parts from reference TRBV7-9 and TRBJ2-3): DTGVSQNPRHKITKRGQNVTFRCDPISEHNRLYWYRQTLGQGPEFLTYFQNEAQLEKSRLLSDRFSAERPKGSFSTLEIQRTEQGDSAMYLCASSNLGFGLRDTQYFGPGTRLTVL.

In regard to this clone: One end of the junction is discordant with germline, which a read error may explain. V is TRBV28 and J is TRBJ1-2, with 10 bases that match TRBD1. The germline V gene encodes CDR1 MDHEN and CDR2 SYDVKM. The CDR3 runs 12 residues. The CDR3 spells CASSLAPGTGAF. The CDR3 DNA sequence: TGTGCCAGCAGTTTGGCCCCCGGGACAGGGGCCTTC.

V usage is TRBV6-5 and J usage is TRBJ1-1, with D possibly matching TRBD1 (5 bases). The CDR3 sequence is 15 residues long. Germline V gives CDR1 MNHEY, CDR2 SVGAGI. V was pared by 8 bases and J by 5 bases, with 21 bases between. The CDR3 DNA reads TGTGCCAGCTCGACCGGGACCCTTGACGGGACTGAAGCTTTCTTT. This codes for CASSTGTLDGTEAFF.

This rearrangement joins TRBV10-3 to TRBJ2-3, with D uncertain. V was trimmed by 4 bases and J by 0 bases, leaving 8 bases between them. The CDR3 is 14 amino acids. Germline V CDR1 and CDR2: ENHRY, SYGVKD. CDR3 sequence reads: CAISGRASTDTQYF. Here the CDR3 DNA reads TGTGCCATCAGTGGGAGAGCGAGCACAGATACGCAGTATTTT.